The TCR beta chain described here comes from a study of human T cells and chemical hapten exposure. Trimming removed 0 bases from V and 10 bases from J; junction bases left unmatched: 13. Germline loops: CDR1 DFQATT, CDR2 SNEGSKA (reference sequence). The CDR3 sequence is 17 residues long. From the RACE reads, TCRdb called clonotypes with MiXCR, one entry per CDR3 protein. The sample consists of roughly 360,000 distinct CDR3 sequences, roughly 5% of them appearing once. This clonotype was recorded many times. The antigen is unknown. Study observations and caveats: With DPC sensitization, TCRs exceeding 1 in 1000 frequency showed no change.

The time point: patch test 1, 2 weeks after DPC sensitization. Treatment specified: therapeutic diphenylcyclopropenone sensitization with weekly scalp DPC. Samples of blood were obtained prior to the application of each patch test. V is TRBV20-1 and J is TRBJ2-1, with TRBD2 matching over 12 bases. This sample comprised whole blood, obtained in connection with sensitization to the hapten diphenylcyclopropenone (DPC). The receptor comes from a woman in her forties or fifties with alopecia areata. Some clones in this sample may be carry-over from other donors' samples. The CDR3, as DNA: TGCAGTGCTAGAGATCCCCGGACTAGCGGGATACAATGGGAGCAGTTCTTC. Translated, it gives CSARDPRTSGIQWEQFF.